One and the same sample provided the 18 T cell receptor beta chains below, sequenced in a study of T cells after yellow fever vaccination. One entry per CDR3 protein results from TCRdb running MiXCR on the 5' RACE reads. The table shows 450,000 to 650,000 distinct CDR3 sequences, with about a fifth occurring only once. The sample in question was PBMCs, obtained roughly 20 days after the first yellow fever vaccination. These receptors were collected from a man aged 18 to 29 who received the YFV17D yellow fever vaccine.

This clonotype has just a few counts. The V and J genes are TRBV5-6 and TRBJ1-6, with D maybe TRBD1 (6 bases). The CDR3 consists of 14 residues. CDR1 is SGHDT and CDR2 is YYEEEE in the germline V gene. The germline V and J ends were trimmed by 4 bases and 8 bases, with 13 bases remaining between them. The CDR3 sequence: CASSLDRPHSPLHF. The CDR3 DNA follows: TGTGCCAGCAGCCTGGACAGACCCCATTCACCCCTCCACTTT.

CDR3 in amino acids: CAKGLPETQYF. The CDR3 DNA reads as TGTGCCAAGGGACTACCAGAGACCCAGTACTTC. The chain carries TRBV2 and TRBJ2-5, with TRBD2 matching 7 bases. The CDR3 extends over 11 amino acids. Per the germline V gene, CDR1 is SNHLY and CDR2 is FYNNEI. With 10 bases clipped from V and 4 bases from J, the junction kept 3 bases outside the gene matches.

V usage is TRBV5-1 and J usage is TRBJ2-5, with D perhaps matching TRBD2 (7 bases). Deletions cut 1 base from V and 1 base from J, with 14 bases between. The CDR3 length is 16 residues. The germline V gene encodes CDR1 SGHRS and CDR2 YFSETQ. Here the CDR3 reads CASSLRGGGSQETQYF. CDR3 DNA: TGCGCCAGCAGCTTGAGAGGGGGGGGCTCCCAAGAGACCCAGTACTTC.

This sequence joins TRBV20-1 and TRBJ2-7, with 7 bases that match TRBD1. V shed 0 bases, J shed 4 bases, and the junction held 6 bases outside the gene matches. CDR1 is DFQATT and CDR2 is SNEGSKA in the germline V gene (reference sequence). This CDR3 is built from 14 residues. The CDR3 DNA reads TGCAGTGCTAGAGATGAAGGGACAGATTACGAGCAGTACTTC. This codes for CSARDEGTDYEQYF.

The chain joins TRBV11-2 to TRBJ2-5, with a tentative D call TRBD1 (5 bases). V was pared by 1 base and J by 8 bases, with 17 bases between. The CDR3 is made up of 15 amino acids. The germline CDR1 and CDR2 sequences are SGHAT and FQNNGV. The CDR3 nucleotides read TGTGCCAGCAGCTTAGCAGGGCAGGGTCTCACTACCCAGTACTTC. Translated: CASSLAGQGLTTQYF.

This clonotype was counted only a few times. V usage is TRBV7-2 and J usage is TRBJ2-5; 7 positions agree with TRBD1. Germline V gene data show CDR1 as SGHTA and CDR2 as FQGNSA. V lost 7 bases, J lost 2 bases, and 7 bases stayed unmatched. CDR3 length equals 14 residues. The CDR3 DNA is TGTGCCAGCATTAGGGACAGCCTTCAAGAGACCCAGTACTTC. Its translation: CASIRDSLQETQYF.

In this sample, this clonotype turned up many times. The rearrangement uses TRBV4-3 and TRBJ2-1; D unclear. The CDR3 covers 16 residues. The V gene's germline CDR1 is LGHNA and CDR2 YSLEER. V lost 0 bases and J lost 8, with 17 bases in between. Here the CDR3 reads CASSQDFRAREDEQFF. The CDR3 DNA reads as TGCGCCAGCAGCCAAGATTTTAGGGCCCGTGAGGATGAGCAGTTCTTC.

J is TRBJ1-1 and V is TRBV11-3; a possible D gene is TRBD1 (5 bases). Germline CDR1 is SGHNT and CDR2 is YENEEA. There are 14 residues in the CDR3. The V and J ends lost 5 bases and 3 bases respectively, with 13 bases between them. CDR3 in DNA: TGTGCCAGCAGCCCGAGGAGGGGTGACACTGAAGCTTTCTTT. It specifies CASSPRRGDTEAFF.

V gene TRBV29-1 combines with J gene TRBJ2-2; D perhaps matches TRBD2 (5 bases). The CDR3 has 11 amino acids. Germline V gene sequence: CDR1 SQVTM, CDR2 ANQGSEA. Trimming shortened V by 4 bases and J by 5 bases, and 5 bases separated the two germline ends. The CDR3, as DNA: TGCAGCGTTGCGGGGACCGGGGAGCTGTTTTTT. Its protein is CSVAGTGELFF.

This sequence joins TRBV5-1 and TRBJ2-1, with D unresolved. V was shortened by 4 bases and J by 5 bases, with 4 bases between the two germline ends. This CDR3 is built from 11 residues. Germline-derived CDR1 and CDR2 are SGHRS and YFSETQ. In DNA, the CDR3 is TGCGCCAGCAGCGGAAACAATGAGCAGTTCTTC. It codes for CASSGNNEQFF.

The V call is TRBV29-1, the J call TRBJ1-1; D may be TRBD1 (6 bases). The germline V gene encodes CDR1 SQVTM and CDR2 ANQGSEA. This CDR3 spans 12 amino acids. V was cut by 3 bases and J by 3 bases, with 8 bases left in between. CDR3 nucleotide sequence: TGCAGCGTTGAGGGGGCGTACACTGAAGCTTTCTTT. It yields the protein CSVEGAYTEAFF.

The V and J genes are TRBV27 and TRBJ2-3, with D perhaps TRBD2 (7 bases). V was cut by 5 bases and J by 1 base, with 13 bases left in between. Germline V gene lookup returns CDR1 MNHEY and CDR2 SMNVEV (reference sequence). The CDR3 totals 15 residues. The CDR3 is CASSEGGRGTDTQYF. CDR3 in DNA: TGTGCCAGCAGTGAGGGGGGGAGGGGCACAGATACGCAGTATTTT.

This clonotype was counted only a few times. The gene calls are TRBV27 and TRBJ1-2; perhaps TRBD1 as D (5 bases). Looked up from germline, CDR1 is MNHEY and CDR2 is SMNVEV (reference sequence). There are 13 residues in the CDR3. With 8 bases removed from V and 5 bases from J, the gap between germline ends came to 15 bases. In DNA form, the CDR3 reads TGTGCCAGCGCTTCCTTTCGGGGGTATGGCTACACCTTC. Translated: CASASFRGYGYTF.

This chain joins TRBV28 and TRBJ2-5; tentative D call: TRBD1 (5 bases). The CDR3 sequence is 14 residues long. Germline V CDR1 and CDR2: MDHEN, SYDVKM. V gave up 5 bases and J gave up 2 bases, with 12 bases separating them. The CDR3 region has the DNA TGTGCCAGCAGTCCGGACATGCTACAAGAGACCCAGTACTTC. It codes for CASSPDMLQETQYF.

The V and J genes are TRBV5-4 and TRBJ2-5, with 9 bases matching TRBD1. CDR1 SGHNT and CDR2 YYREEE come from the germline V gene (reference sequence). This CDR3 is built from 15 residues. Trimming at V came to 5 bases and at J to 2 bases, leaving 7 bases not matched to a gene. CDR3: CASRLTGGGQETQYF. The CDR3 nucleotides read TGTGCCAGCAGACTTACAGGGGGCGGGCAAGAGACCCAGTACTTC.

This clonotype was seen more than once but under ten times. V usage is TRBV7-2 and J usage is TRBJ2-2, with D possibly matching TRBD2 (5 bases). Germline V gene data show CDR1 as SGHTA and CDR2 as FQGNSA. The germline V and J ends were trimmed by 2 bases and 7 bases, with 8 bases remaining between them. This CDR3 has 13 amino acids. The CDR3 DNA sequence: TGTGCCAGCAGCTTACAGGAGGTCGGGGAGCTGTTTTTT. This encodes CASSLQEVGELFF.

The CDR3, as DNA: TGTGCTAGTGGTTTCCTAGGGGGCGGGAATACGCAGTATTTT. Translation gives CASGFLGGGNTQYF. The V call is TRBV12-5, the J call TRBJ2-3, with a tentative D call TRBD1 (7 bases). Germline V CDR1 and CDR2: LGHNT, FRNRAP. CDR3 length equals 14 residues. The germline V and J ends were trimmed by 3 bases and 7 bases, with 14 bases remaining between them.

This clonotype was detected once. This chain connects TRBV7-8 to TRBJ1-1, with unresolved D. Trimming pared 1 base from V and 6 bases from J, leaving 6 bases between. CDR1 SGHVS and CDR2 FQNEAQ come from the germline V gene. CDR3 length equals 12 residues. Here the CDR3 DNA reads TGTGCCAGCAGCTTAGGGACCCCTGAAGCTTTCTTT. Protein product: CASSLGTPEAFF.